The sequence of this T cell receptor beta chain was determined in a study of T-cell reconstitution after alpha-beta-depleted transplantation in children. Unique molecular identifiers tagged the TCRbeta library. TCRdb reprocessed the PCR reads via MiXCR and lists one record per CDR3 protein. Of about 350,000 distinct CDR3 sequences in the sample, about 17% are singletons; the top ten hold roughly 40%. Study outcomes and limitations: About two months after transplant, alpha-beta T cells reportedly came from several hundred expanded graft clones.

This clonotype was observed a handful of times. Antigen: not known. The source was PBMCs, mostly from graft donor cells, collected 360 days after TCRalphabeta/CD19-depleted stem cell transplant. The receptor was isolated from a male patient between 2 and 15 years old who had a stem cell transplant for acute lymphoblastic leukemia, so the T cells may come from the graft donor.

CDR3 nucleotides: TGTGCCAGCAGTTTTTCGACAGAAGGAGGTCGCGATTCACCCCTCCACTTT. This sequence encodes CASSFSTEGGRDSPLHF. The genes are TRBV28 and TRBJ1-6; the D gene is possibly TRBD1 (5 bases). Germline values: CDR1 MDHEN, CDR2 SYDVKM. The CDR3 loop spans 17 amino acids. Trimming stripped 3 bases from V and 8 bases from J, with 20 bases between.